The T cell receptor beta chain described here comes from a study of T cell changes during pregnancy in multiple sclerosis. The repertoire was sequenced with immunoSEQ multiplex PCR; TCRdb's copy has only in-frame clones and lacks some. Counted here are 70,000 to 85,000 clones, about 90% occurring once; the ten biggest clones make up about 3%. Per germline, CDR1 LNHDA and CDR2 SQIVND (reference sequence). This CDR3 contains 12 residues. J gave up 8 bases and V 6 bases, and 3 bases lay outside the gene matches. The source of this sequence is a female donor with multiple sclerosis, enrolled in a pregnancy study. The V call is TRBV19, the J call TRBJ2-1; TRBD2 matches at 8 bases. The specimen was peripheral blood, collected before pregnancy. As DNA, the CDR3 is TGTGCCAGTAGAAAGACTAGCGATGAGCAGTTCTTC. Translated, it gives CASRKTSDEQFF.